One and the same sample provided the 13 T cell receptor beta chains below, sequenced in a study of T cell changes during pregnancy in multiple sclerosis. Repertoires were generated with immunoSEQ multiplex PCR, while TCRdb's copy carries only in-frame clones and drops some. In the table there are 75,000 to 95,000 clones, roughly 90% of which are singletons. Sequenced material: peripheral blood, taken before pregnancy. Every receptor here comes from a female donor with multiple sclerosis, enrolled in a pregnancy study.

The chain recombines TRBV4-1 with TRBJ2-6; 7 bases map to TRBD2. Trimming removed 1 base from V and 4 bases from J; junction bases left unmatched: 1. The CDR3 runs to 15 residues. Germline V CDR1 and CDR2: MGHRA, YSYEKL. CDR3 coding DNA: TGCGCCAGCAGCCAAGCCGGGAGGGGGGCCAACGTCCTGACTTTC. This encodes CASSQAGRGANVLTF.

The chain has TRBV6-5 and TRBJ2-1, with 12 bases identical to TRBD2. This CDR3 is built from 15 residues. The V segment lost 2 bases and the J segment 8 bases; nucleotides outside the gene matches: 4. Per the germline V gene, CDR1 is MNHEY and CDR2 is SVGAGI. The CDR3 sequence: CASSYGLAGIDEQFF. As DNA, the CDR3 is TGTGCCAGCAGTTACGGACTAGCGGGGATCGATGAGCAGTTCTTC.

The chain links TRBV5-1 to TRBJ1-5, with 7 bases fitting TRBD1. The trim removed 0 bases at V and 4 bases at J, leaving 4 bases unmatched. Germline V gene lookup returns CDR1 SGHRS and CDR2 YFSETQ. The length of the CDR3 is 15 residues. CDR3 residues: CASSLETGTNQPQHF. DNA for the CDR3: TGCGCCAGCAGCTTGGAGACAGGGACGAATCAGCCCCAGCATTTT.

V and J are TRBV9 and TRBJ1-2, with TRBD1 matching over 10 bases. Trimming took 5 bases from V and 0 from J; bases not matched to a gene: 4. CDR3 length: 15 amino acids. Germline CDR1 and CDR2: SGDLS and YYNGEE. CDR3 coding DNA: TGTGCCAGCAGACGGGACAGGGGAGCTAACTATGGCTACACCTTC. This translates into CASRRDRGANYGYTF.

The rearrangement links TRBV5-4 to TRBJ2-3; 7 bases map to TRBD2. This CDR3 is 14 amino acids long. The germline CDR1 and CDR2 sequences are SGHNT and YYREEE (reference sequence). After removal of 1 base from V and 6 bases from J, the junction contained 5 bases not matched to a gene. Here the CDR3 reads CASSLMKGGDTQYF. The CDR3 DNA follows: TGTGCCAGCAGCTTGATGAAGGGAGGGGATACGCAGTATTTT.

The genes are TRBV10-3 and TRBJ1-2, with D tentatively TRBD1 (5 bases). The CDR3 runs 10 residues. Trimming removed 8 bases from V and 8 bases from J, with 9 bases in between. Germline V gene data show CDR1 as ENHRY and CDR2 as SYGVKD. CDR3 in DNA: TGTGCCATCGGGACTGGGGGCTACACCTTC. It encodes CAIGTGGYTF.

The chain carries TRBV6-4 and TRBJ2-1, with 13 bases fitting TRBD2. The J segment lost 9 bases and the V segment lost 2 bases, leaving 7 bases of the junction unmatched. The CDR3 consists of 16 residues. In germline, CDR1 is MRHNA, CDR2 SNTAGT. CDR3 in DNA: TGTGCCAGCAGTGACGGGACTAGCGGGGATGTAGGTGAGCAGTTCTTC. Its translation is CASSDGTSGDVGEQFF.

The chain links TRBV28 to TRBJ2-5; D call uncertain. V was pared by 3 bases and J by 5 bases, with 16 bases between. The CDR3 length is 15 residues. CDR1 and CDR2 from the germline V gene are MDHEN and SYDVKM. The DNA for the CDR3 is TGTGCCAGCAGTTTTGCTTTGGGTGGGCACGAGACCCAGTACTTC. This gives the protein CASSFALGGHETQYF. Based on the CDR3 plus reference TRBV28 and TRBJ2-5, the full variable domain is DVKVTQSSRYLVKRTGEKVFLECVQDMDHENMFWYRQDPGLGLRLIYFSYDVKMKEKGDIPEGYSVSREKKERFSLILESASTNQTSMYLCASSFALGGHETQYFGPGTRLLVL.

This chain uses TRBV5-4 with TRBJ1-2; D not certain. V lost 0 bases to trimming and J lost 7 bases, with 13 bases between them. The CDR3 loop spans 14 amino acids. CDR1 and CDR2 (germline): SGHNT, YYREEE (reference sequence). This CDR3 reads CASSLGTEGSGYTF. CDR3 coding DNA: TGTGCCAGCAGCTTGGGCACGGAGGGTTCTGGCTACACCTTC.

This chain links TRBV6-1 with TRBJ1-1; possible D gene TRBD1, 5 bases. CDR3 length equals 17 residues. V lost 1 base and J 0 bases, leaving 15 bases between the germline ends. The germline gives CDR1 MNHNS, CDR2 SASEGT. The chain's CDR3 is CASSEGGIITMNTEAFF. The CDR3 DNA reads TGTGCCAGCAGTGAAGGGGGCATCATTACCATGAACACTGAAGCTTTCTTT.

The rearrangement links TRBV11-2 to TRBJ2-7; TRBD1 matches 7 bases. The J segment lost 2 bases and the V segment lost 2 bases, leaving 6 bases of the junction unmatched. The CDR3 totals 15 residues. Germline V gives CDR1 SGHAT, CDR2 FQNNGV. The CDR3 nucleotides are TGTGCCAGCAGCTTACGTAGGACAGGCCCCTACGAGCAGTACTTC. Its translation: CASSLRRTGPYEQYF.

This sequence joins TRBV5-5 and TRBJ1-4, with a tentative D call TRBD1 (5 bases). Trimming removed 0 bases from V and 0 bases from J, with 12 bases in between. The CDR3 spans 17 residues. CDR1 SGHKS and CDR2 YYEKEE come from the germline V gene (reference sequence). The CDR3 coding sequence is TGTGCCAGCAGCTTGGGATGGACATCGACAACTAATGAAAAACTGTTTTTT. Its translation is CASSLGWTSTTNEKLFF.

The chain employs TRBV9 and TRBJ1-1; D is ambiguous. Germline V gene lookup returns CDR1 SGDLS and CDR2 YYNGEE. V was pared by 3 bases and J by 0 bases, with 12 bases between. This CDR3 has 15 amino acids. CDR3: CASSALSGLNTEAFF. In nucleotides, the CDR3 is TGTGCCAGCAGCGCCTTAAGCGGGCTGAACACTGAAGCTTTCTTT.